The text below deals with one T cell receptor beta chain. Method: immunoSEQ multiplex PCR; TCRdb's copy keeps in-frame clones and lacks some. There are about 220,000 clones in the sample; 65% to 90% occur only once, and more than 2% lies in the top ten. This entry belongs to a study of blood T cell repertoires in COVID-19. The wider study: Nucleic acid was either cDNA or gDNA, and it came from T cells, B-cell-depleted T cells, or PBMCs.

CDR1 LGHDT and CDR2 YNNKEL come from the germline V gene (reference sequence). The germline V and J ends were trimmed by 3 bases and 0 bases, with 8 bases remaining between them. The CDR3 consists of 14 residues. Sequenced: peripheral blood. The chain has TRBV3-1 (or the pseudogene TRBV3-2) and TRBJ2-5; D is perhaps TRBD2 (5 bases). The sequence was collected from a woman in her seventies with COVID-19, enrolled during active disease. As DNA, the CDR3 is TGTGCCAGCAGCCATACGGGGTACCAAGAGACCCAGTACTTC. Translation gives CASSHTGYQETQYF.